Detailed here is one T cell receptor beta chain. Researchers sorted participants into cohorts using their self-reported clinical history. All recovered Cohort 3 donors got two negative PCRs, got clearance, or saw symptom resolution. Clones were sequenced by immunoSEQ multiplex PCR, and TCRdb holds only the in-frame ones, with some missing. The data contain approximately 290,000 clones, 80% to 95% of them singletons. There are 12 residues in the CDR3. Germline V CDR1 and CDR2: MNHEY, SVGEGT. Deletions cut 6 bases from V and 3 bases from J, with 8 bases between. The data originate from a study of blood T cell repertoires in COVID-19. The overall study: Both acute and convalescent COVID-19 samples were obtained from the United States, Italy and Spain. T cells, B-cell-depleted T cells, or PBMCs provided the cDNA or gDNA that served as material.

This clonotype originated in a woman aged 25 to 39 who had recovered from COVID-19. The sample consisted of PBMCs or T cells enriched from blood (not recorded which). The chain is built from TRBV6-2 or TRBV6-3 and TRBJ1-2; D gene uncertain. In DNA form, the CDR3 reads TGTGCCAGCAGCCTCGTCGACTATGGCTACACCTTC. The encoded protein is CASSLVDYGYTF.